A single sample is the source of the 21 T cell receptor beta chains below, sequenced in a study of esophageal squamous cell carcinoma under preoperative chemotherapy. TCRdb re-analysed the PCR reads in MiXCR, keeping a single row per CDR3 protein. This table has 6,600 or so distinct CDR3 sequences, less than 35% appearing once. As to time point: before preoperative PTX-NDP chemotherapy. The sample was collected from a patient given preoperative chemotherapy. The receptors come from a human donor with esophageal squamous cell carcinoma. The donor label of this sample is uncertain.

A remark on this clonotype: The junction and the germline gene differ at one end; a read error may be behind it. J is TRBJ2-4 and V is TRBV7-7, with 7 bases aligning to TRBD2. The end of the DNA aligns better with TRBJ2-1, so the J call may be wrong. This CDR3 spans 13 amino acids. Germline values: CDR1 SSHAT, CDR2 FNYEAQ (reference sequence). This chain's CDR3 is CASSSGRGNGQFF. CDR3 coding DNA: TGTGCGAGCAGCTCGGGGAGGGGCAATGGGCAGTTCTTC.

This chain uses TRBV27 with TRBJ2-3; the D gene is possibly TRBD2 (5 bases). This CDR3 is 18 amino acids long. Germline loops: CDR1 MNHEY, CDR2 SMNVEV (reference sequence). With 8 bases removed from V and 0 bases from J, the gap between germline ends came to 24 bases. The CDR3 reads CASGPIPPRAASTDTQYF. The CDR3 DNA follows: TGTGCCAGCGGTCCGATCCCCCCACGAGCGGCAAGCACAGATACGCAGTATTTT.

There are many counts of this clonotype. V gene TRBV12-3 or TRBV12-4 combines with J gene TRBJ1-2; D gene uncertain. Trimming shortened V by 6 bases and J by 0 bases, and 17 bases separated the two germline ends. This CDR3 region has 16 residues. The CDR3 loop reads CASSLREQRANYGYTF. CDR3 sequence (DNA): TGTGCCAGCAGCCTAAGGGAACAGCGAGCTAACTATGGCTACACCTTC.

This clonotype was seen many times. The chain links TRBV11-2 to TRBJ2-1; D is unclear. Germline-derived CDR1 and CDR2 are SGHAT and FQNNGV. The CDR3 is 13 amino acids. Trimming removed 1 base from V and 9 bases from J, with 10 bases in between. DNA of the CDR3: TGTGCCAGCAGCTTAGCGGTAGTAGGTGAGCAGTTCTTC. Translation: CASSLAVVGEQFF.

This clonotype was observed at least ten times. CDR3 bases: TGTGCCAGCAGGACCGGGACTAGCGGGAGGGCGAAAGATACGCAGTATTTT. It codes for CASRTGTSGRAKDTQYF. V usage is TRBV6-5 and J usage is TRBJ2-3; 16 nucleotides align to TRBD2. The CDR3 has 17 residues. In germline, CDR1 is MNHEY, CDR2 SVGAGI. Trimming removed 6 bases from V and 5 bases from J; junction bases left unmatched: 8.

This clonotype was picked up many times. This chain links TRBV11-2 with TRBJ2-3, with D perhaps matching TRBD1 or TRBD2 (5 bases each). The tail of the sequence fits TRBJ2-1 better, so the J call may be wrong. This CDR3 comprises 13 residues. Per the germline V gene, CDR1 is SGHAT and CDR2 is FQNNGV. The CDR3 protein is CATRDPGRGEQFF. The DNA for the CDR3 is TGTGCCACCAGGGATCCTGGTCGGGGTGAGCAGTTCTTC.

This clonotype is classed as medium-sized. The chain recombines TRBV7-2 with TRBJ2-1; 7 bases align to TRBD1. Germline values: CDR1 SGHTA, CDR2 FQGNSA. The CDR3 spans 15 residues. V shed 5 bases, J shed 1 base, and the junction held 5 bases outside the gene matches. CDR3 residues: CASSPRQGSYNEQFF. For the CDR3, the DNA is TGTGCCAGCAGCCCACGACAGGGATCCTACAATGAGCAGTTCTTC.

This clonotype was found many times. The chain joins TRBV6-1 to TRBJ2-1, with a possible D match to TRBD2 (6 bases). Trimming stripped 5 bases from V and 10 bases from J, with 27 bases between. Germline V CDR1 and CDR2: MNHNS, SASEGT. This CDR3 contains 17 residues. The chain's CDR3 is CASSLKGSGIIFHEQFF. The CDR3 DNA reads TGTGCCAGCAGTCTCAAGGGTAGCGGTATTATCTTCCACGAGCAGTTCTTC.

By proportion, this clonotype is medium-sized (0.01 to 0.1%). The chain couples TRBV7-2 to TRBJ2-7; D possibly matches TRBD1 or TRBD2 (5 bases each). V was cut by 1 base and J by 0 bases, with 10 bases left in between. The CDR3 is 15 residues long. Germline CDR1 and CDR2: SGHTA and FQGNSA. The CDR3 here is CASSLGGLSSYEQYF. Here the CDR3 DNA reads TGTGCCAGCAGCTTAGGGGGGTTAAGCTCCTACGAGCAGTACTTC.

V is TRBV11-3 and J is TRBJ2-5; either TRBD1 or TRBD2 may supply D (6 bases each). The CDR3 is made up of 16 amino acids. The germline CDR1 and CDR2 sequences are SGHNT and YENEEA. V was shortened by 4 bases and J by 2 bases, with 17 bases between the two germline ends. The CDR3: CASSYDRGGPQETQYF. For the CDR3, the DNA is TGTGCCAGCAGCTATGACAGAGGGGGGCCTCAAGAGACCCAGTACTTC.

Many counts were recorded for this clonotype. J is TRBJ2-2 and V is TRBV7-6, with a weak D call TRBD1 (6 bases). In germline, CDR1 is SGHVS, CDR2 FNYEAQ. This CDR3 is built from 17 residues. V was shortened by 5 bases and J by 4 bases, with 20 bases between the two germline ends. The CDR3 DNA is TGTGCCAGCAGCCCGTACCAATTGACAGGAGCCACCGGGGAGCTGTTTTTT. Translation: CASSPYQLTGATGELFF.

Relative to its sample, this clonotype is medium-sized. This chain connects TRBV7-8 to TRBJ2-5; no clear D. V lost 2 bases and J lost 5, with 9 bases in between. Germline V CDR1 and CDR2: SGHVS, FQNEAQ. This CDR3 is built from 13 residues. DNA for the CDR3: TGTGCCAGCAGCTTAACCGTGTCGGAGACCCAGTACTTC. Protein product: CASSLTVSETQYF.

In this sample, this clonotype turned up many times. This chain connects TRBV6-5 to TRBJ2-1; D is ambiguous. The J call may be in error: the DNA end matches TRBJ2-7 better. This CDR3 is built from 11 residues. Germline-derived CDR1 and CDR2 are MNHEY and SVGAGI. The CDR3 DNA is TGTGCCAGCAGTTACTACAATGAGCAGTACTTC. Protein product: CASSYYNEQYF.

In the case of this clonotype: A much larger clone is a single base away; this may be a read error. CDR3 region: CASRRGGTGELFF. The CDR3 coding sequence is TGTGCCAGCAGGCGAGGCGGCACCGGGGAGCTGTTTTTT. The J gene is TRBJ2-2, the V gene TRBV12-3 or TRBV12-4; D is undetermined. The CDR3 loop spans 13 amino acids. V was shortened by 6 bases and J by 4 bases, with 9 bases between the two germline ends.

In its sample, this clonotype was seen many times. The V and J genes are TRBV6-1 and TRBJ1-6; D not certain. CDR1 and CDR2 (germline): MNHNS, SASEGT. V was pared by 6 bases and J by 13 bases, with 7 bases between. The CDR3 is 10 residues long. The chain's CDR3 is CASRLAPLHF. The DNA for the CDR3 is TGTGCCAGCAGATTGGCTCCCCTCCACTTT.

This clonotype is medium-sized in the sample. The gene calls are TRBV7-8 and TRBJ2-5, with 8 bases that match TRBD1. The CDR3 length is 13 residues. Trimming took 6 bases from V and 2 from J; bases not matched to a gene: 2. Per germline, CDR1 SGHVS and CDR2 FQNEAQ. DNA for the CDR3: TGTGCCAGCAGTGACAGGGGACAAGAGACCCAGTACTTC. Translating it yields CASSDRGQETQYF.

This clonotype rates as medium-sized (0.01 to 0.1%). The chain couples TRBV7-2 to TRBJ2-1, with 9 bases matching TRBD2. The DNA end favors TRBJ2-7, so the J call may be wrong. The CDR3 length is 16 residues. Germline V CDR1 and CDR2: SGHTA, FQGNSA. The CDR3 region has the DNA TGTGCCAGCGGCACCACGGGACTAGCCCCCTACAATGAGCAGTACTTC. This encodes CASGTTGLAPYNEQYF.

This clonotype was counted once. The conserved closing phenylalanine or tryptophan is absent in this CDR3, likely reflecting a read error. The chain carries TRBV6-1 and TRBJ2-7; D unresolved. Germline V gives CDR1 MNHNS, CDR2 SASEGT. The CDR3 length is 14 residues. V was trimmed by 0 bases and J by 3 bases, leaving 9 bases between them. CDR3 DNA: TGTGCCAGCAGTGAAGCGGTGGAGCTCTACGAGCAGTACTGC. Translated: CASSEAVELYEQYC.

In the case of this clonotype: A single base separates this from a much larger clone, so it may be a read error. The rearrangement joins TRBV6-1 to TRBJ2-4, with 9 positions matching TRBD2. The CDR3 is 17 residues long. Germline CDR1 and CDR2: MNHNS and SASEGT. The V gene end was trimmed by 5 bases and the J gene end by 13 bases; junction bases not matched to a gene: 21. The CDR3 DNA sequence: TGTGCCAGCAGTAAGGGACTAGCTGCGAGGGTCTACAATGAGCAGTACTTC. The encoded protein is CASSKGLAARVYNEQYF.

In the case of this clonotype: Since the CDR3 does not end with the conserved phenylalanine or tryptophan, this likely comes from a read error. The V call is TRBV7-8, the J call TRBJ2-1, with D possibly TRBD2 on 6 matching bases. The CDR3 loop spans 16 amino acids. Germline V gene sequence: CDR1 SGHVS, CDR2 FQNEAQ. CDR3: CASSLYEDYRQETQFS. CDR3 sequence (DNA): TGTGCGAGCAGCTTATATGAGGACTACCGACAAGAGACCCAGTTCTCC.

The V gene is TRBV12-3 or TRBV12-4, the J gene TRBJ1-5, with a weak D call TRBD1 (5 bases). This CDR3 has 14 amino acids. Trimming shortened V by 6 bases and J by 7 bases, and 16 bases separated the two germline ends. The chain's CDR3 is CASRANVGEQPQHF. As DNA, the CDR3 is TGTGCCAGCAGGGCTAATGTGGGGGAGCAGCCCCAGCATTTT.